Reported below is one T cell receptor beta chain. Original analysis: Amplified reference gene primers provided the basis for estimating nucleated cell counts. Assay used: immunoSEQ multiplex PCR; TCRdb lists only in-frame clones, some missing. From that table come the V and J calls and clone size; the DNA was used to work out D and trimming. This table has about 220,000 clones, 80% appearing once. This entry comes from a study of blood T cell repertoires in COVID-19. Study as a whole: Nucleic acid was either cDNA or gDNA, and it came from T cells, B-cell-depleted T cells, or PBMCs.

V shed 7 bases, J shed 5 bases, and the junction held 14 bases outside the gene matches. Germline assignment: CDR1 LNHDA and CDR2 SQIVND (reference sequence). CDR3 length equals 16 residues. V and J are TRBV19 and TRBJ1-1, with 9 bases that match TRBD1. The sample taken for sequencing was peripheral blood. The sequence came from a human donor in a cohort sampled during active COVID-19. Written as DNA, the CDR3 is TGTGCCAGTACCAATAGACAGGGGGTTGAGTTAACTGAAGCTTTCTTT. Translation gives CASTNRQGVELTEAFF.